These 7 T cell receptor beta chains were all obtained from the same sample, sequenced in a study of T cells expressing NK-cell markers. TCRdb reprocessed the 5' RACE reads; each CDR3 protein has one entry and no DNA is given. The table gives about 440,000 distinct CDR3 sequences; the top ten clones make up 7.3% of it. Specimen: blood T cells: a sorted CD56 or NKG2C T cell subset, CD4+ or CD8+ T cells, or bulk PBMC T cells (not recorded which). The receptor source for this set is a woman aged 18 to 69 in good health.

CDR3 region: CASSSQKTSGRRTGELFF. The J gene is TRBJ2-2, the V gene TRBV6-5; TCRdb returns TRBD2, unconfirmable since there is no DNA. This CDR3 spans 18 amino acids. Germline CDR1 and CDR2: MNHEY and SVGAGI.

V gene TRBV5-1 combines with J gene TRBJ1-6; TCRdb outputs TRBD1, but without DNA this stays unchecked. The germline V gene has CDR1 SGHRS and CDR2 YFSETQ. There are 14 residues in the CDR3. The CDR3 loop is CASRRTGDNSPLHF. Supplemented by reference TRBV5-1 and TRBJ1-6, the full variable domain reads KAGVTQTPRYLIKTRGQQVTLSCSPISGHRSVSWYQQTPGQGLQFLFEYFSETQRNKGNFPGRFSGRQFSNSRSEMNVSTLELGDSALYLCASRRTGDNSPLHFGNGTRLTVT.

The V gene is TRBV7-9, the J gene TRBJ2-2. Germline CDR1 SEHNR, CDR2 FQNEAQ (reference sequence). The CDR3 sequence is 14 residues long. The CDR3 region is CASSAFANTGELFF.

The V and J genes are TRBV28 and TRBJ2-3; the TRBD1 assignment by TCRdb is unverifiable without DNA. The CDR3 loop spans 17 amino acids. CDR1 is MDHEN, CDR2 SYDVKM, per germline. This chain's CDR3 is CASSFGDRDRAPDTQYF.

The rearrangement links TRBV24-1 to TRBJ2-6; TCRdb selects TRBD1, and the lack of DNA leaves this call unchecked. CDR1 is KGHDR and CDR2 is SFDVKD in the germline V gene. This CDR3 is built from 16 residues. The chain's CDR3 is CATSVQGSSGANVLTF.

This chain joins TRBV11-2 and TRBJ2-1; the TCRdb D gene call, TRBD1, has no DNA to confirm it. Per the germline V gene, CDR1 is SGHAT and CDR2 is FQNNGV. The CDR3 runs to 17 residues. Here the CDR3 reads CASSPRTGLSSYNEQFF.

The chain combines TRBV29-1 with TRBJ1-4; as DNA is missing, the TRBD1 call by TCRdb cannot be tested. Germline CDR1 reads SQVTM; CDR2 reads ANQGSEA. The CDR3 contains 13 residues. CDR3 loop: CSVEGQEEEKLFF.